What follows describes a single T cell receptor beta chain. This sample is drawn from a study of shared clonotypes between healthy human individuals. The V and J ends lost 0 bases and 5 bases respectively, with 2 bases between them. The CDR3 consists of 12 residues. CDR1 SGHDN and CDR2 FVKESK come from the germline V gene. Sequenced by immunoSEQ multiplex PCR; TCRdb stores in-frame clones only, minus some. Among 2 million to 2.5 million clones listed, over 85% were seen once. Sequencing used naive CD4+ T cells from PBMCs. Subset in this sample: CD45RA+ positively selected. The genes are TRBV14 and TRBJ1-3; no definite D call. The TCR was taken from a man younger than 30 in good health. Some clones in this sample may be carry-over from other donors' samples. CDR3 region: CASSQDRNTIYF. The CDR3 DNA sequence: TGTGCCAGCAGCCAAGACAGAAACACCATATATTTT.